Detailed here is one TCR beta chain. This entry is derived from a study of T cell responses to AZD1222 COVID-19 vaccine. Data came from immunoSEQ multiplex PCR; TCRdb stores just in-frame clones and leaves some out. Altogether approximately 130,000 clones are present, approximately 86% being singletons, with the ten largest covering 5% to 7%. Source: peripheral blood, taken 28 days after the second AZD1222 dose. The sequence came from an adult who received the AZD1222 COVID-19 vaccine.

The CDR3 bases are TGCAGTGCTAGTTTGCGGCAGGGTGGGATCGACGAGCAGTACTTC. Encoded protein: CSASLRQGGIDEQYF. This rearrangement joins TRBV20-1 to TRBJ2-7; perhaps TRBD1 as D (5 bases). CDR3 length: 15 residues. The germline CDR1 and CDR2 sequences are DFQATT and SNEGSKA (reference sequence). V was pared by 3 bases and J by 5 bases, with 20 bases between.